This entry lists 12 T cell receptor beta chains sequenced from one sample in a study of CD8 T cell repertoires and HIV-1 epitope variants. Clones were sequenced by immunoSEQ multiplex PCR, and TCRdb holds only the in-frame ones, with some missing. The repertoire holds 1,500 to 2,000 clones, with just over 70% as singletons. No antigen is known for these receptors. The specimen sequenced was cultured CD8+ T cells derived from PBMCs. The receptors come from a male donor with HIV.

This chain connects TRBV10-3 to TRBJ1-5; D is ambiguous. V lost 0 bases, J lost 0 bases, and 6 bases lay in between. Germline V CDR1 and CDR2: ENHRY, SYGVKD. The CDR3 consists of 15 residues. The CDR3 spells CAISESDYSNQPQHF. Written as DNA, the CDR3 is TGTGCCATCAGTGAGTCAGATTATAGCAATCAGCCCCAGCATTTT.

This chain uses TRBV19 with TRBJ2-7; D might be TRBD2 (5 bases). The CDR3 is 14 amino acids. The V and J ends lost 2 bases and 2 bases respectively, with 10 bases between them. From germline, CDR1 is LNHDA and CDR2 SQIVND (reference sequence). The DNA of the CDR3 is TGTGCCAGTAGTATAACCCTAGCTGCCTACGAGCAGTACTTC. Its translation is CASSITLAAYEQYF.

V gene TRBV28 combines with J gene TRBJ2-2; 9 bases match TRBD1. The junction had 2 bases not matched to a gene; V was cut back by 6 bases and J by 3 bases. This CDR3 is 14 amino acids long. Germline-derived CDR1 and CDR2 are MDHEN and SYDVKM. The CDR3 bases are TGTGCCAGCAGGGGACAGGGTTACACCGGGGAGCTGTTTTTT. Protein sequence: CASRGQGYTGELFF.

The rearrangement links TRBV19 to TRBJ1-3, with 7 bases that match TRBD1. Germline V gene lookup returns CDR1 LNHDA and CDR2 SQIVND (reference sequence). The ends lost 0 bases at V and 0 bases at J; junction bases unmatched: 5. This CDR3 has 17 amino acids. Here the CDR3 reads CASSIDRTGPSGNTIYF. DNA for the CDR3: TGTGCCAGTAGTATAGATCGGACAGGCCCCTCTGGAAACACCATATATTTT.

This chain joins TRBV6-5 and TRBJ2-7; D is undetermined. V lost 0 bases to trimming and J lost 3 bases, with 6 bases between them. This CDR3 spans 13 amino acids. Per the germline V gene, CDR1 is MNHEY and CDR2 is SVGAGI. CDR3 nucleotide sequence: TGTGCCAGCAGTTACTCTGGAAGCTACGAGCAGTACTTC. Translated: CASSYSGSYEQYF.

The chain couples TRBV5-4 to TRBJ2-7; TRBD2 matches at 9 bases. Germline V gene data show CDR1 as SGHNT and CDR2 as YYREEE (reference sequence). The CDR3 consists of 16 residues. The V and J ends lost 1 base and 7 bases, in that order; junction bases with no gene match: 12. The CDR3 DNA reads as TGTGCCAGCAGCTTGCCCCTCGAAGGCGGGGGGGGTGAGCAGTACTTC. Its translation is CASSLPLEGGGGEQYF.

J is TRBJ2-1 and V is TRBV4-1, with 12 positions matching TRBD2. Germline V gene lookup returns CDR1 MGHRA and CDR2 YSYEKL. The CDR3 length is 17 residues. The ends lost 0 bases at V and 5 bases at J; junction bases unmatched: 5. CDR3 sequence: CASSQDLAGGHDNEQFF. The CDR3 coding sequence is TGCGCCAGCAGCCAAGACCTAGCGGGGGGGCACGACAATGAGCAGTTCTTC.

The chain employs TRBV11-1 and TRBJ1-2; D is unclear. The CDR3 extends over 14 amino acids. V dropped 3 bases and J dropped 6 bases, with 14 bases sitting between them. Germline V gene lookup returns CDR1 SGHAT and CDR2 FQDESV (reference sequence). In DNA form, the CDR3 reads TGTGCCAGCAGCTTGACGGTCGGTCAGAATGGCTACACCTTC. Amino acid sequence: CASSLTVGQNGYTF. The full variable domain, completed using reference TRBV11-1 and TRBJ1-2, is EAEVAQSPRYKITEKSQAVAFWCDPISGHATLYWYRQILGQGPELLVQFQDESVVDDSQLPKDRFSAERLKGVDSTLKIQPAELGDSAMYLCASSLTVGQNGYTFGSGTRLTVV.

The chain has TRBV7-2 and TRBJ2-1; D is possibly TRBD1 or TRBD2 (6 bases each). V was cut by 1 base and J by 8 bases, with 12 bases left in between. This CDR3 is built from 14 residues. Germline lookup yields CDR1 SGHTA and CDR2 FQGNSA. DNA for the CDR3: TGTGCCAGCAGCTTAGACAATCGGGGGCATGAGCAGTTCTTC. Its translation: CASSLDNRGHEQFF.

The rearrangement uses TRBV5-5 and TRBJ2-3, with 7 bases that match TRBD1. The germline V gene has CDR1 SGHKS and CDR2 YYEKEE (reference sequence). CDR3 length: 14 amino acids. J lost 3 bases, V lost 0 bases, and 1 base had no gene match. The CDR3 sequence is CASSLEGATDTQYF. CDR3 coding DNA: TGTGCCAGCAGCTTGGAGGGGGCAACAGATACGCAGTATTTT.

V and J are TRBV28 and TRBJ2-7; weak D call: TRBD1 (6 bases). This CDR3 is 14 amino acids long. CDR1 and CDR2 (germline): MDHEN, SYDVKM. Trimming left V 4 bases short and J 4 bases short, with 14 bases between. The CDR3 nucleotides are TGTGCCAGCAGTTCCACCGACAGGTTTTACGAGCAGTACTTC. Translation gives CASSSTDRFYEQYF.

The chain employs TRBV27 and TRBJ1-4, with D possibly TRBD1 on 5 matching bases. Deletions cut 2 bases from V and 7 bases from J, with 14 bases between. The CDR3 loop spans 15 amino acids. In germline, CDR1 is MNHEY, CDR2 SMNVEV (reference sequence). Written as DNA, the CDR3 is TGTGCCAGCAGTTTAGGGCAGGGAAGAGGTGAAAAACTGTTTTTT. This translates into CASSLGQGRGEKLFF.